A single sample gave rise to the 22 T cell receptor beta chains below, sequenced in a study of T cell repertoires in cytomegalovirus infection. TCRdb recomputed calls from the reads with MiXCR, one row per CDR3 protein. The sample has 550,000 to 850,000 distinct CDR3 sequences; about 30% are singletons. These receptors are not linked to any known antigen. The sequences come from cultured PBMCs, collected from culture after CMV antigen stimulation. These receptors were obtained from a human donor in good health (CMV status not recorded). Some clones in this sample may be carry-over from other donors' samples.

This clonotype has only a few counts. V usage is TRBV15 and J usage is TRBJ2-5, with D possibly being TRBD2 (6 bases). The germline V gene encodes CDR1 LNHNV and CDR2 YYDKDF (reference sequence). Deletions cut 0 bases from V and 4 bases from J, with 12 bases between. CDR3 length: 15 residues. CDR3 sequence: CATSRDNGGGETQYF. Here the CDR3 DNA reads TGTGCCACCAGCAGAGATAATGGGGGAGGAGAGACCCAGTACTTC.

This chain connects TRBV7-1 to TRBJ2-1; 14 bases map to TRBD2. TRBV7-1 is labeled an ORF, and its function is uncertain. The CDR3 is made up of 16 amino acids. Trimming cost V 5 bases and J 7 bases; bases outside gene matches: 7. CDR3 region: CASSPPGLAGVNEQFF. The CDR3 DNA is TGTGCCAGCAGCCCCCCGGGACTAGCGGGAGTAAATGAGCAGTTCTTC.

The CDR3 here is CASSPTGNNEQYF. DNA for the CDR3: TGTGCCAGCAGCCCTACAGGGAATAACGAGCAGTACTTC. The chain is built from TRBV7-9 and TRBJ2-7; TRBD1 might be the D (6 bases). Germline V gene lookup returns CDR1 SEHNR and CDR2 FQNEAQ (reference sequence). The V and J ends lost 5 bases and 5 bases respectively, with 13 bases between them. The CDR3 extends over 13 amino acids.

This chain uses TRBV12-3 or TRBV12-4 with TRBJ2-5; possible D gene TRBD1, 6 bases. V lost 7 bases and J 5 bases, leaving 14 bases between the germline ends. The CDR3 covers 13 residues. The CDR3 loop is CASMQSGAETQYF. The CDR3 nucleotides read TGTGCCAGCATGCAGTCAGGGGCCGAGACCCAGTACTTC.

The genes are TRBV7-6 and TRBJ1-6, with D possibly matching TRBD1 (6 bases). In germline, CDR1 is SGHVS, CDR2 FNYEAQ. The V end was cut by 5 bases, the J end by 0 bases, with 11 bases between. CDR3 length equals 16 residues. The CDR3 is CASSDLDSSYNSPLHF. In nucleotides, the CDR3 is TGTGCCAGCAGCGACCTGGACAGCTCCTATAATTCACCCCTCCACTTT.

The chain joins TRBV27 to TRBJ1-1; 7 positions agree with TRBD1. With V trimmed by 6 bases and J by 5 bases, 6 bases remained unmatched. Germline lookup yields CDR1 MNHEY and CDR2 SMNVEV (reference sequence). The CDR3 runs 13 residues. The DNA of the CDR3 is TGTGCCAGCAGGGCAGGGGGTAGGACTGAAGCTTTCTTT. Translating gives CASRAGGRTEAFF.

The J gene is TRBJ1-5, the V gene TRBV7-2; D gene unclear. Germline CDR1 and CDR2: SGHTA and FQGNSA. Trimming took 2 bases from V and 0 from J, leaving 17 bases between them. CDR3 length: 18 residues. Here the CDR3 reads CASSLSLPFFYSNQPQHF. CDR3 bases: TGTGCCAGCAGCTTATCATTACCTTTCTTTTATAGCAATCAGCCCCAGCATTTT.

This clonotype was seen repeatedly, ten times or more. V and J are TRBV7-2 and TRBJ2-1, with D possibly being TRBD2 (5 bases). V was pared by 5 bases and J by 4 bases, with 15 bases between. This CDR3 has 15 residues. CDR1 SGHTA and CDR2 FQGNSA come from the germline V gene. For the CDR3, the DNA is TGTGCCAGCAGCCCCGCGCCGGAGCGGTACAATGAGCAGTTCTTC. It specifies CASSPAPERYNEQFF. Complete variable domain (other parts from reference TRBV7-2 and TRBJ2-1): GAGVSQSPSNKVTEKGKDVELRCDPISGHTALYWYRQSLGQGLEFLIYFQGNSAPDKSGLPSDRFSAERTGGSVSTLTIQRTQQEDSAVYLCASSPAPERYNEQFFGPGTRLTVL.

The chain links TRBV28 to TRBJ2-5, with TRBD1 identical over 10 bases. V was pared by 4 bases and J by 0 bases, with 11 bases of the junction left unmatched. This CDR3 has 18 residues. CDR1 and CDR2 from the germline V gene are MDHEN and SYDVKM. CDR3 bases: TGTGCCAGCAGTTCTACCCCCGGGACAGGGGAGTACCAAGAGACCCAGTACTTC. Amino acids: CASSSTPGTGEYQETQYF.

The chain recombines TRBV9 with TRBJ2-2; a possible D gene is TRBD1 (5 bases). From germline, CDR1 is SGDLS and CDR2 YYNGEE. The V and J ends lost 1 base and 4 bases respectively, with 8 bases between them. The CDR3 runs to 14 residues. The CDR3 coding sequence is TGTGCCAGCAGCGTAAGGACACTCACCGGGGAGCTGTTTTTT. Amino acid sequence: CASSVRTLTGELFF.

A few counts support this clonotype. This rearrangement joins TRBV7-2 to TRBJ1-2; no clear D. Germline V gene lookup returns CDR1 SGHTA and CDR2 FQGNSA. Trimming stripped 8 bases from V and 1 base from J, with 14 bases between. The CDR3 sequence is 14 residues long. The CDR3 loop reads CASVPGRRNYGYTF. The CDR3 nucleotides are TGTGCCAGCGTACCCGGGCGACGTAACTATGGCTACACCTTC.

This clonotype was seen a handful of times. V usage is TRBV6-2 or TRBV6-3 and J usage is TRBJ1-5, with D perhaps TRBD1 (5 bases). This CDR3 is built from 14 residues. CDR1 is MNHEY, CDR2 SVGEGT, per germline. The V end was cut by 9 bases, the J end by 4 bases, with 16 bases between. The CDR3: CASTGWAPNQPQHF. The CDR3 bases are TGTGCCAGTACAGGCTGGGCACCTAATCAGCCCCAGCATTTT.

The chain links TRBV20-1 to TRBJ1-2; the D is unclear. Trimming pared 5 bases from V and 5 bases from J, leaving 9 bases between. Per the germline V gene, CDR1 is DFQATT and CDR2 is SNEGSKA (reference sequence). This CDR3 is 11 amino acids long. CDR3 in amino acids: CSARVGYGYTF. CDR3 sequence (DNA): TGCAGTGCTCGAGTTGGTTATGGCTACACCTTC.

The J gene is TRBJ2-5, the V gene TRBV24-1; 9 bases are a match to TRBD2. Germline V gene lookup returns CDR1 KGHDR and CDR2 SFDVKD. Trimming removed 4 bases from V and 1 base from J; junction bases left unmatched: 3. The CDR3 covers 15 residues. The CDR3 coding sequence is TGTGCCACCAGTGACAGTAGCGGGAGCCAAGAGACCCAGTACTTC. It is translated as CATSDSSGSQETQYF.

In this sample, this clonotype turned up a few times. The chain uses TRBV4-3 and TRBJ1-6; TRBD1 might be the D (5 bases). Trimming pared 0 bases from V and 11 bases from J, leaving 20 bases between. Looked up from germline, CDR1 is LGHNA and CDR2 is YSLEER. This CDR3 is built from 17 residues. Here the CDR3 reads CASSQDEGRGPYTPLHF. Here the CDR3 DNA reads TGCGCCAGCAGCCAAGACGAGGGGAGAGGGCCTTATACACCCCTCCACTTT.

This chain connects TRBV10-3 to TRBJ1-6; D is perhaps TRBD1 (5 bases). Germline assignment: CDR1 ENHRY and CDR2 SYGVKD. The CDR3 covers 13 residues. The V end lost 0 bases, the J end lost 13 bases, and 10 bases lay between the germline ends. CDR3 region: CAISESRVMPLHF. DNA of the CDR3: TGTGCCATCAGTGAGTCCAGGGTTATGCCCCTCCACTTT.

This chain joins TRBV19 and TRBJ2-1; D remains ambiguous. V gave up 7 bases and J gave up 5 bases, with 15 bases separating them. There are 14 residues in the CDR3. CDR1 and CDR2 (germline): LNHDA, SQIVND (reference sequence). CDR3 DNA: TGTGCCAGTACGCATTCTCGGAGAAACAATGAGCAGTTCTTC. Amino acids: CASTHSRRNNEQFF.

The table lists this clonotype with a few counts. The V gene is TRBV10-3, the J gene TRBJ2-7; no clear D gene. Trimming took 0 bases from V and 2 from J, leaving 8 bases between them. Looked up from germline, CDR1 is ENHRY and CDR2 is SYGVKD. This CDR3 has 14 amino acids. The CDR3 here is CAISESDKTYEQYF. CDR3 sequence (DNA): TGTGCCATCAGTGAGTCTGACAAAACCTACGAGCAGTACTTC.

This clonotype was detected many times. This chain links TRBV7-6 with TRBJ2-1; D is unresolved. V gave up 5 bases and J gave up 10 bases, with 18 bases separating them. Germline V gene sequence: CDR1 SGHVS, CDR2 FNYEAQ. The CDR3 spans 14 residues. This chain's CDR3 is CASSTPSLGGEQFF. The CDR3 DNA reads TGTGCCAGCAGCACCCCCTCGCTCGGCGGCGAGCAGTTCTTC. Supplemented by reference TRBV7-6 and TRBJ2-1, the full variable domain reads GAGVSQSPRYKVTKRGQDVALRCDPISGHVSLYWYRQALGQGPEFLTYFNYEAQQDKSGLPNDRFSAERPEGSISTLTIQRTEQRDSAMYRCASSTPSLGGEQFFGPGTRLTVL.

V usage is TRBV12-3 or TRBV12-4 and J usage is TRBJ2-7; tentatively, D is TRBD2 (7 bases). V dropped 7 bases and J dropped 3 bases, with 13 bases sitting between them. There are 13 residues in the CDR3. In DNA form, the CDR3 reads TGTGCCAGCACTCGGGGGGCGAGCTACGAGCAGTACTTC. Amino acids: CASTRGASYEQYF.

V gene TRBV11-2 combines with J gene TRBJ1-6; D is unresolved. Germline assignment: CDR1 SGHAT and CDR2 FQNNGV. The length of the CDR3 is 14 residues. With 3 bases removed from V and 10 bases from J, the gap between germline ends came to 13 bases. CDR3: CASSFSSLNSPLHF. CDR3 nucleotides: TGTGCCAGCAGCTTTTCTTCCCTAAACTCACCCCTCCACTTT.

This clonotype has at least ten counts. This chain connects TRBV7-8 to TRBJ2-7; unclear D gene. Trimming took 2 bases from V and 2 from J, leaving 10 bases between them. CDR1 is SGHVS and CDR2 is FQNEAQ in the germline V gene. The CDR3 is made up of 14 amino acids. The chain's CDR3 is CASSLIPGTYEQYF. The CDR3 DNA reads TGTGCCAGCAGCTTAATCCCAGGTACCTACGAGCAGTACTTC.